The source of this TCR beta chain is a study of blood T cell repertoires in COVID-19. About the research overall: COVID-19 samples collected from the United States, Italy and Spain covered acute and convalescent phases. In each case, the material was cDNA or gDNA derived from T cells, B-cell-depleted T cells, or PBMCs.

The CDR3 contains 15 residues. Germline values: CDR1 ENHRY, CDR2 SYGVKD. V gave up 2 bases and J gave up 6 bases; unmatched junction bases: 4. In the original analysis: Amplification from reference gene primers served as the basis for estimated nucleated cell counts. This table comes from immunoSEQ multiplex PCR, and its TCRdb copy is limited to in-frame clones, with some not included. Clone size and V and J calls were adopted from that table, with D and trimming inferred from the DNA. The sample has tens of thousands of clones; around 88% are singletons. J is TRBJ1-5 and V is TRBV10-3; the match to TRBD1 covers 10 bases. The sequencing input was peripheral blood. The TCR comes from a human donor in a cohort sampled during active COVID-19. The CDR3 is CAISEPGTGVQPQHF. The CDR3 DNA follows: TGTGCCATCAGTGAGCCCGGGACAGGGGTTCAGCCCCAGCATTTT.